Each of the 17 T cell receptor beta chains below was sequenced from the same sample in a study of T cell repertoires in cytomegalovirus infection. A single record per CDR3 protein comes from TCRdb applying MiXCR to the reads. The sample holds around 740,000 distinct CDR3 sequences; less than 40% are singletons and the top ten take about 2.8%. Sequenced material: PBMCs. The origin of the receptors is a human donor in good health (CMV status not recorded). Some clones in this sample may be carry-over from other donors' samples.

V and J are TRBV11-1 and TRBJ1-1; tentative D call: TRBD1 (6 bases). V shed 2 bases and J shed 3 bases, with 10 bases lying between them. This CDR3 has 14 residues. Germline-derived CDR1 and CDR2 are SGHAT and FQDESV (reference sequence). Written as DNA, the CDR3 is TGTGCCAGCAGCTTATCGGAGGGGGACACTGAAGCTTTCTTT. It is translated as CASSLSEGDTEAFF.

This clonotype was counted only a few times. This chain joins TRBV6-2 or TRBV6-3 and TRBJ2-2, with 9 nucleotides matching TRBD1. In germline, CDR1 is MNHEY, CDR2 SVGEGT. With 2 bases clipped from V and 1 base from J, the junction kept 5 bases outside the gene matches. CDR3 length: 17 residues. CDR3 DNA: TGTGCCAGCAGTTACCAGACGACAGGGGGGAACACCGGGGAGCTGTTTTTT. It is translated as CASSYQTTGGNTGELFF.

V and J are TRBV29-1 and TRBJ1-1; D gene unclear. CDR1 and CDR2 (germline): SQVTM, ANQGSEA. V shed 7 bases and J shed 6 bases, with 15 bases lying between them. This CDR3 is 12 amino acids long. CDR3 in DNA: TGCAGCGCCTCCCGCGAATTAGCTGAAGCTTTCTTT. This gives the protein CSASRELAEAFF.

As DNA, the CDR3 is TGCAGCGTTGGCTGGGGAGGGGATGAAAAACTGTTTTTT. Encoded protein: CSVGWGGDEKLFF. The J gene is TRBJ1-4, the V gene TRBV29-1; D perhaps matches TRBD1 (5 bases). Germline CDR1 SQVTM, CDR2 ANQGSEA. Trimming took off 4 bases at V and 6 bases at J, with 12 bases between the two ends. The CDR3 extends over 13 amino acids.

The gene calls are TRBV11-2 and TRBJ1-3; 10 nucleotides align to TRBD1. The CDR3 consists of 17 residues. Germline CDR1 reads SGHAT; CDR2 reads FQNNGV. The V and J ends lost 5 bases and 0 bases, in that order; junction bases with no gene match: 7. The CDR3 nucleotides read TGTGCCAGCAGCACCTGGACAGGGGGAACCTCTGGAAACACCATATATTTT. Translated: CASSTWTGGTSGNTIYF.

The table lists this clonotype with many counts. The chain links TRBV7-8 to TRBJ2-7; 9 nucleotides align to TRBD1. V lost 5 bases to trimming and J lost 1 base; unmatched junction nucleotides: 21. The CDR3 sequence is 20 residues long. Per the germline V gene, CDR1 is SGHVS and CDR2 is FQNEAQ. CDR3 nucleotide sequence: TGTGCCAGCAGCGGGGAGATTGCACGGGACAGGGTTTCTAGTTCCTACGAGCAGTACTTC. This translates into CASSGEIARDRVSSSYEQYF.

The gene calls are TRBV4-1 and TRBJ1-6; TRBD1 might be the D (5 bases). V lost 1 base to trimming and J lost 6 bases, with 13 bases between them. Germline V lookup: CDR1 MGHRA, CDR2 YSYEKL. This CDR3 has 16 amino acids. CDR3 region: CASSQARGAGNSPLHF. The DNA for the CDR3 is TGCGCCAGCAGCCAAGCTAGAGGGGCAGGTAATTCACCCCTCCACTTT.

The chain couples TRBV28 to TRBJ1-4; 9 bases are a match to TRBD1. This CDR3 spans 16 amino acids. Germline values: CDR1 MDHEN, CDR2 SYDVKM. Trimming at V came to 5 bases and at J to 6 bases, leaving 10 bases not matched to a gene. The CDR3 loop reads CASSRTDRGPYEKLFF. CDR3 coding DNA: TGTGCCAGCAGTCGAACGGACAGGGGCCCTTATGAAAAACTGTTTTTT.

The chain recombines TRBV28 with TRBJ2-7; D might be TRBD1 or TRBD2, each matching 6 bases. Trimming stripped 10 bases from V and 2 bases from J, with 12 bases between. The CDR3 consists of 12 residues. Germline-derived CDR1 and CDR2 are MDHEN and SYDVKM. The chain's CDR3 is CATSGAAYEQYF. The CDR3 DNA follows: TGTGCCACCTCGGGGGCCGCCTACGAGCAGTACTTC.

The chain uses TRBV28 and TRBJ1-5, with 8 nucleotides matching TRBD1. This CDR3 is 17 amino acids long. From germline, CDR1 is MDHEN and CDR2 SYDVKM. V shed 5 bases, J shed 1 base, and the junction held 10 bases outside the gene matches. The CDR3 reads CASSGQGGGISNQPQHF. CDR3 in DNA: TGTGCCAGCAGTGGACAGGGTGGGGGTATAAGCAATCAGCCCCAGCATTTT.

Concerning this clonotype itself: Sequence at one end of the junction differs from germline and may be a read error. V usage is TRBV20-1 and J usage is TRBJ1-2, with D possibly matching TRBD1 (5 bases). The CDR3 extends over 14 amino acids. Per germline, CDR1 DFQATT and CDR2 SNEGSKA (reference sequence). The CDR3, as DNA: TGCAGTTCTAGAGATGGGGGGGGAAACTATGGCTACACCTTC. This gives the protein CSSRDGGGNYGYTF.

Comments on this clonotype: An end of the junction differs from the germline gene, which may be a read error. V is TRBV4-1 and J is TRBJ1-2; D is unclear. The CDR3 consists of 15 residues. From germline, CDR1 is MGHRA and CDR2 YSYEKL. CDR3 residues: CASSHPDRHNYGYTF. CDR3 in DNA: TGTGCCAGCAGCCACCCGGACCGCCATAACTATGGCTACACCTTC.

This rearrangement joins TRBV12-3 or TRBV12-4 to TRBJ1-1, with TRBD1 identical over 7 bases. The V and J ends lost 1 base and 5 bases, in that order; junction bases with no gene match: 10. This CDR3 spans 16 amino acids. CDR3 sequence reads: CASSLGTGFLYTEAFF. The CDR3 DNA follows: TGTGCCAGCAGTTTAGGGACAGGCTTTTTGTATACTGAAGCTTTCTTT.

Details on this clonotype: Because the CDR3 is missing its conserved closing phenylalanine or tryptophan, this is likely a read error. Because the CDR3's place on the DNA is in doubt, the DNA is left out and the CDR3 is given as listed by TCRdb. The chain links TRBV7-9 to TRBJ1-2; the D call TRBD1 from the table was never checked on the DNA. Germline V gives CDR1 SEHNR, CDR2 FQNEAQ (reference sequence). The CDR3 is 14 amino acids long, termini counted. The CDR3 here is CASSRGTGSGNEEI.

This clonotype was picked up many times. The junction shows a germline mismatch at one end, possibly a read error. The chain combines TRBV5-1 with TRBJ2-1, with a tentative D call TRBD2 (6 bases). CDR1 and CDR2 from the germline V gene are SGHRS and YFSETQ. The CDR3 extends over 11 amino acids. The CDR3 sequence is CASSLANEQFF. As DNA, the CDR3 is TGTGCCAGCAGCCTAGCGAATGAGCAGTTCTTC.

A few counts support this clonotype. V and J are TRBV29-1 and TRBJ1-1, with D unclear. This CDR3 spans 13 amino acids. The V gene lost 4 bases and the J gene lost 1 base, with 10 bases spanning the gap. Germline values: CDR1 SQVTM, CDR2 ANQGSEA. The CDR3 reads CSVVTGGNTEAFF. The CDR3 DNA follows: TGCAGCGTTGTAACGGGTGGGAACACTGAAGCTTTCTTT.

This clonotype was counted only a few times. CDR3 region: CARQGSGNQPQHF. For the CDR3, the DNA is TGTGCCAGACAGGGGAGCGGCAATCAGCCCCAGCATTTT. J is TRBJ1-5 and V is TRBV6-5; 7 nucleotides align to TRBD1. CDR3 length: 13 amino acids. Germline CDR1 MNHEY, CDR2 SVGAGI. V lost 9 bases, J lost 2 bases, and 4 bases stayed unmatched.